This T cell receptor beta chain appears in the sequencing data of a study of siplizumab effects on memory and regulatory T cells. Regarding the study as a whole: The majority of clones, roughly 75-96% of proliferating CD4+ or CD8+ clones, lacked an assignable naive or memory phenotype.

On this clone itself: Its antigen remains unknown.

Assay used: immunoSEQ multiplex PCR; TCRdb lists only in-frame clones, some missing. The sample yields roughly 40,000 clones, 70% to 90% seen once. The source is a human donor in good health. Source material: naive CD4+ T cells sorted from blood.

The CDR3 region is CASSSQGLNTEAFF. Written as DNA, the CDR3 is TGTGCCAGCAGCTCCCAGGGGTTGAACACTGAAGCTTTCTTT. The J gene is TRBJ1-1, the V gene TRBV7-9; D possibly corresponds to TRBD1 (6 bases). The ends were cut back, 4 bases at V and 0 bases at J, with 9 bases in the middle. The CDR3 consists of 14 residues. Germline loops: CDR1 SEHNR, CDR2 FQNEAQ (reference sequence).